The rows below give T cell receptor beta chains drawn from one sample of a study of control samples from healthy donors and cancer patients. Clones were sequenced by immunoSEQ multiplex PCR, and TCRdb holds only the in-frame ones, with some missing. The table records around 68,000 clones, 84% of them present only once. Sequenced sample: PBMCs. All receptors derive from a woman between 50 and 59 years old with lung cancer. The CDR3 runs from the conserved cysteine through the conserved F or W. The D gene is left open where the match is weak. Clone size, where shown, is once, few, many, or a class for clones that have expanded.

j_gene: TRBJ2-2
abundance: once
v_gene: TRBV7-2
d_gene: -
CDR3nt: TGTGCCAGCAGCCCCCAGGGGGAGGCCGGGGAGCTGTTTTTT
CDR3aa: CASSPQGEAGELFF

j_gene: TRBJ2-3
abundance: once
v_gene: TRBV7-9
d_gene: -
CDR3nt: TGTGCCGGGGCCGGGAGAACAGATACGCAGTATTTT
CDR3aa: CAGAGRTDTQYF

j_gene: TRBJ1-1
abundance: -
v_gene: TRBV6-1
d_gene: -
CDR3nt: TGTGCCAGCAGTACTATTATGAACACTGAAGCTTTCTTT
CDR3aa: CASSTIMNTEAFF

j_gene: TRBJ1-4
abundance: -
v_gene: TRBV7-6
d_gene: TRBD1
CDR3nt: TGTGCCAGCAGCTTAGAATACGGACAGGGGACTAATGAAAAACTGTTTTTT
CDR3aa: CASSLEYGQGTNEKLFF

j_gene: TRBJ1-3
abundance: -
v_gene: TRBV6-5
d_gene: -
CDR3nt: TGTGCCAGCAGGCCGACAGGAATCGGGGGAAACACCATATATTTT
CDR3aa: CASRPTGIGGNTIYF

j_gene: TRBJ1-5
abundance: -
v_gene: TRBV18
d_gene: -
CDR3nt: TGTGCCAGCTCAGTCACAGAGACGGGCAATCAGCCCCAGCATTTT
CDR3aa: CASSVTETGNQPQHF

j_gene: TRBJ1-5
abundance: -
v_gene: TRBV6-5
d_gene: -
CDR3nt: TGTGCCAGCAGCTCCGTGGGGGCAAGCAATCAGCCCCAGCATTTT
CDR3aa: CASSSVGASNQPQHF

j_gene: TRBJ1-1
abundance: -
v_gene: TRBV3-1/TRBV3-2
d_gene: -
CDR3nt: TGTGCCAGCAGCCAAGACAGAGCATGGGGTGAAGCTTTCTTT
CDR3aa: CASSQDRAWGEAFF

j_gene: TRBJ1-5
abundance: -
v_gene: TRBV9
d_gene: TRBD1
CDR3nt: TGTGCCAGCAGCCTGATAGGGCCAGGGGGTATTAGCAATCAGCCCCAGCATTTT
CDR3aa: CASSLIGPGGISNQPQHF

j_gene: TRBJ2-7
abundance: -
v_gene: TRBV18
d_gene: -
CDR3nt: TGTGCCAGCTCACTGAGGGGCCCCTACGAGCAGTACTTC
CDR3aa: CASSLRGPYEQYF

j_gene: TRBJ2-1
abundance: -
v_gene: TRBV19
d_gene: TRBD1
CDR3nt: TGTGCCAGTAGTACCCAATACGGACAGGGCAATGAGCAGTTCTTC
CDR3aa: CASSTQYGQGNEQFF

j_gene: TRBJ2-2
abundance: -
v_gene: TRBV5-1
d_gene: -
CDR3nt: TGCGCCAGCAGCCCGCAGGGGAGCACCGGGGAGCTGTTTTTT
CDR3aa: CASSPQGSTGELFF

j_gene: TRBJ2-6
abundance: once
v_gene: TRBV9
d_gene: -
CDR3nt: TGTGCCAGCAGCGTAGGGGCAGGGGCCAACGTCCTGACTTTC
CDR3aa: CASSVGAGANVLTF

j_gene: TRBJ2-1
abundance: few
v_gene: TRBV6-2/TRBV6-3
d_gene: TRBD2
CDR3nt: TGTGCCAGCAGTTATCGCGGGGGGGCCAGAAATGAGCAGTTCTTC
CDR3aa: CASSYRGGARNEQFF

j_gene: TRBJ1-2
abundance: -
v_gene: TRBV7-2
d_gene: TRBD1
CDR3nt: TGTGCCAGCAGCTTAATAGGACAGGGGGCGCATTATGGCTACACCTTC
CDR3aa: CASSLIGQGAHYGYTF

j_gene: TRBJ2-7
abundance: few
v_gene: TRBV7-3
d_gene: TRBD2
CDR3nt: TGTGCCAGCAGCTATACAGCGGGGTCGAGGTCCGAGCAGTACTTC
CDR3aa: CASSYTAGSRSEQYF

j_gene: TRBJ1-2
abundance: -
v_gene: TRBV4-1
d_gene: TRBD1
CDR3nt: TGCGCCAGCAGCCAAGGGACAGGAAACTATGGCTACACCTTC
CDR3aa: CASSQGTGNYGYTF

j_gene: TRBJ1-1
abundance: once
v_gene: TRBV12-3/TRBV12-4
d_gene: -
CDR3nt: TGTGCCAGCAGGGAGGGGAGGGCTGAAGCTTTCTTT
CDR3aa: CASREGRAEAFF

j_gene: TRBJ1-5
abundance: once
v_gene: TRBV2
d_gene: -
CDR3nt: TGTGCCAGCAGGGTTCAATATAGCAATCAGCCCCAGCATTTT
CDR3aa: CASRVQYSNQPQHF

j_gene: TRBJ2-5
abundance: -
v_gene: TRBV7-3
d_gene: -
CDR3nt: TGTGCCAGCAGCTTAACCGGGGCGCAAGAGACCCAGTACTTC
CDR3aa: CASSLTGAQETQYF

j_gene: TRBJ2-7
abundance: -
v_gene: TRBV6-6
d_gene: -
CDR3nt: TGTGCCAGCAGTCCCAAGACAAGCTACGAGCAGTACTTC
CDR3aa: CASSPKTSYEQYF

j_gene: TRBJ2-1
abundance: -
v_gene: TRBV19
d_gene: -
CDR3nt: TGTGCCAGTAGTATAGCAGGGTACGATGAGCAGTTCTTC
CDR3aa: CASSIAGYDEQFF

j_gene: TRBJ2-3
abundance: -
v_gene: TRBV11-2
d_gene: TRBD1
CDR3nt: TGTGCCAGCAGCCCCCTGAAAAACAGGGGGCAACCAGATACGCAGTATTTT
CDR3aa: CASSPLKNRGQPDTQYF

j_gene: TRBJ1-1
abundance: -
v_gene: TRBV4-1
d_gene: -
CDR3nt: TGCGCCAGCAGCCCTAGCGGGGGGAACACTGAAGCTTTCTTT
CDR3aa: CASSPSGGNTEAFF

j_gene: TRBJ1-2
abundance: -
v_gene: TRBV6-1
d_gene: -
CDR3nt: TGTGCCAGCAGTGACCCAGGCGGTGTGGGGAATGGCTACACCTTC
CDR3aa: CASSDPGGVGNGYTF

j_gene: TRBJ2-7
abundance: -
v_gene: TRBV7-2
d_gene: -
CDR3nt: TGTGCCAACAGCTTAGCCGGGCCGACCTACGAGCAGTACTTC
CDR3aa: CANSLAGPTYEQYF

j_gene: TRBJ1-5
abundance: -
v_gene: TRBV12-3/TRBV12-4
d_gene: -
CDR3nt: TGTGCCAGCAGTTTAGCGCGGCCCCAGCCCCAGCATTTT
CDR3aa: CASSLARPQPQHF

j_gene: TRBJ2-7
abundance: -
v_gene: TRBV4-1
d_gene: -
CDR3nt: TGCGCCAGCAGCCAAGGTGGAGGGAACTCCTACGAGCAGTACTTC
CDR3aa: CASSQGGGNSYEQYF

j_gene: TRBJ2-5
abundance: -
v_gene: TRBV7-2
d_gene: -
CDR3nt: TGTGCCAGCAGCTTCCCGGGACGGTATAAGAAAGAGACCCAGTACTTC
CDR3aa: CASSFPGRYKKETQYF

j_gene: TRBJ2-7
abundance: -
v_gene: TRBV21-1
d_gene: -
CDR3nt: TGTGCCAGCAGCAAAGCTCAATACCCTGTGAGGACAGAAAACTCGACACCCCAAACCTACGAGCAGTACTTC
CDR3aa: CASSKAQYPVRTENSTPQTYEQYF

j_gene: TRBJ1-5
abundance: -
v_gene: TRBV5-1
d_gene: TRBD1
CDR3nt: TGCGCCAGCAGCTTAGGGCAGGGGGAAAATCAGCCCCAGCATTTT
CDR3aa: CASSLGQGENQPQHF

j_gene: TRBJ1-1
abundance: -
v_gene: TRBV7-8
d_gene: TRBD1
CDR3nt: TGTGCCAGCTTCGGACAGGTGAACACTGAAGCTTTCTTT
CDR3aa: CASFGQVNTEAFF

j_gene: TRBJ1-1
abundance: -
v_gene: TRBV6-6
d_gene: -
CDR3nt: TGTGCCAGCCTGGTGATGAACACTGAAGCTTTCTTT
CDR3aa: CASLVMNTEAFF

j_gene: TRBJ2-3
abundance: once
v_gene: TRBV5-1
d_gene: TRBD2
CDR3nt: TGCGCCAGCAGCTTGGCGGCGGGGGGGCAAACAGATACGCAGTATTTT
CDR3aa: CASSLAAGGQTDTQYF

j_gene: TRBJ1-5
abundance: -
v_gene: TRBV19
d_gene: TRBD1
CDR3nt: TGTGCCAGTAGTCTATCTCAACAGGGGGCCGCGAGGCCCCAGCATTTT
CDR3aa: CASSLSQQGAARPQHF

j_gene: TRBJ1-2
abundance: -
v_gene: TRBV28
d_gene: -
CDR3nt: TGTGCCAGCAGTTGGGGTGGTGATAAAGGCTACACCTTC
CDR3aa: CASSWGGDKGYTF

j_gene: TRBJ1-1
abundance: -
v_gene: TRBV7-2
d_gene: -
CDR3nt: TGTGCCAGCGTACTGGACCTAGGGAGGGGGAACACTGAAGCTTTCTTT
CDR3aa: CASVLDLGRGNTEAFF

j_gene: TRBJ1-2
abundance: -
v_gene: TRBV5-8
d_gene: -
CDR3nt: TGTGCCAGCAGCTTGGGTGGCTACACCTTC
CDR3aa: CASSLGGYTF